This T cell receptor beta chain was documented in a study of shared clonotypes between healthy human individuals. TCRdb keeps only in-frame clones here, not all; method: immunoSEQ multiplex PCR. The sample holds about 2 million clones, over 85% seen once. This clone was detected once. Trimming pared 5 bases from V and 1 base from J, leaving 9 bases between. The CDR3 totals 14 residues. CDR1 is SGHTA and CDR2 is FQGTGA in the germline V gene. The sequenced sample consisted of naive CD4+ T cells sorted from blood. Regarding subset: CD45RA+ positively selected. The receptor was isolated from a man aged 18 to 30 in good health. The chain recombines TRBV7-3 with TRBJ1-5, with a weak D call TRBD1 (6 bases). CDR3 coding DNA: TGTGCCAGCAGCAGACAGGTAAGCAATCAGCCCCAGCATTTT. Residues: CASSRQVSNQPQHF.